The 27 T cell receptor beta chains listed next were all sequenced from one sample in a study of shared clonotypes between healthy human individuals. The repertoire was sequenced with immunoSEQ multiplex PCR; TCRdb's copy has only in-frame clones and lacks some. The sample has approximately 2,000,000 clones, about 94% seen once. Positively selected for CCR7, the CD45RO-negative cells used as naive CD8 cells excluded terminally differentiated effector memory CD45RA+ cells. Sequencing input: naive CD8+ T cells from PBMCs. These receptors came from a man between 18 and 29 years old in good health. Some clones in this sample may be carry-over from other donors' samples.

The chain links TRBV4-1 to TRBJ1-1; 8 bases agree with TRBD1. Losses at the gene ends were 1 base for V and 10 bases for J; bases not matched to a gene: 8. Germline V CDR1 and CDR2: MGHRA, YSYEKL. This CDR3 has 14 amino acids. This chain's CDR3 is CASSQAIGQGGAFF. The CDR3 DNA sequence: TGCGCCAGCAGCCAAGCCATAGGACAGGGAGGAGCTTTCTTT.

The V and J genes are TRBV7-9 and TRBJ2-5, with 10 bases identical to TRBD1. The length of the CDR3 is 16 residues. Trimming at V came to 5 bases and at J to 5 bases, leaving 11 bases not matched to a gene. Germline V lookup: CDR1 SEHNR, CDR2 FQNEAQ (reference sequence). CDR3 DNA: TGTGCCAGCAGCCCTCGACAGGGGGCGGTATGGGAGACCCAGTACTTC. Amino acids: CASSPRQGAVWETQYF.

The rearrangement uses TRBV7-2 and TRBJ1-1; D may be TRBD1 (6 bases). In germline, CDR1 is SGHTA, CDR2 FQGNSA. V lost 1 base, J lost 11 bases, and 23 bases lay in between. This CDR3 is 16 amino acids long. CDR3 bases: TGTGCCAGCAGCTTAGACAGGGAGGGTATGGGTCTTGGGGCTTTCTTT. This translates into CASSLDREGMGLGAFF.

This clone was counted between two and nine times. The chain is built from TRBV28 and TRBJ2-2; 7 bases agree with TRBD1. The ends lost 4 bases at V and 4 bases at J; junction bases unmatched: 3. The CDR3 contains 14 residues. CDR1 and CDR2 (germline): MDHEN, SYDVKM. In nucleotides, the CDR3 is TGTGCCAGCAGTTCCCCAGGGGGCACCGGGGAGCTGTTTTTT. It translates to CASSSPGGTGELFF.

The chain joins TRBV4-1 to TRBJ2-5, with D tentatively TRBD1 or TRBD2 (5 bases each). This CDR3 has 12 residues. Germline V gene data show CDR1 as MGHRA and CDR2 as YSYEKL. The V gene lost 7 bases and the J gene lost 1 base, with 7 bases spanning the gap. The CDR3 reads CASKGPQETQYF. The CDR3 DNA follows: TGCGCCAGCAAGGGACCCCAAGAGACCCAGTACTTC.

The chain recombines TRBV5-6 with TRBJ2-7; TRBD2 aligns across 10 bases. The CDR3 consists of 15 residues. Trimming at V came to 4 bases and at J to 2 bases, leaving 6 bases not matched to a gene. The V gene's germline CDR1 is SGHDT and CDR2 YYEEEE. The CDR3 sequence: CASSVGTSVAYEQYF. The DNA for the CDR3 is TGTGCCAGCAGCGTTGGGACTAGCGTTGCCTACGAGCAGTACTTC.

About this clone: Other DNA sequences of this sample code for an identical CDR3. V is TRBV6-4 and J is TRBJ1-1; D unclear. Trimming pared 3 bases from V and 2 bases from J, leaving 7 bases between. CDR1 is MRHNA, CDR2 SNTAGT, per germline. This CDR3 has 13 amino acids. CDR3 sequence: CASSERPNTEAFF. In DNA, the CDR3 is TGTGCCAGCAGTGAGAGGCCTAACACTGAAGCTTTCTTT.

The V gene is TRBV7-9, the J gene TRBJ2-2, with D unresolved. Trimming removed 4 bases from V and 5 bases from J, with 20 bases in between. The CDR3 contains 17 residues. Germline loops: CDR1 SEHNR, CDR2 FQNEAQ (reference sequence). The CDR3 protein is CASSYFGVTPRTGELFF. The CDR3 DNA follows: TGTGCCAGCAGCTACTTCGGTGTCACCCCCCGGACCGGGGAGCTGTTTTTT.

The CDR3 loop reads CASSLGAGADEQYF. CDR3 DNA sequence: TGTGCCAGCAGCTTAGGTGCGGGGGCGGACGAGCAGTACTTC. This chain joins TRBV7-9 and TRBJ2-7, with D perhaps TRBD2 (7 bases). Trimming removed 1 base at V and 5 bases at J, with 12 bases between. There are 14 residues in the CDR3. Germline V CDR1 and CDR2: SEHNR, FQNEAQ (reference sequence). The full variable domain, completed using reference TRBV7-9 and TRBJ2-7, is DTGVSQNPRHKITKRGQNVTFRCDPISEHNRLYWYRQTLGQGPEFLTYFQNEAQLEKSRLLSDRFSAERPKGSFSTLEIQRTEQGDSAMYLCASSLGAGADEQYFGPGTRLTVT.

The chain carries TRBV27 and TRBJ2-3; possibly TRBD1 for D (5 bases). This CDR3 is 14 amino acids long. The V end lost 0 bases, the J end lost 5 bases, and 9 bases lay between the germline ends. Germline CDR1 is MNHEY and CDR2 is SMNVEV (reference sequence). CDR3 sequence (DNA): TGTGCCAGCAGTTTATCGAGGCAGGGAGATACGCAGTATTTT. This sequence encodes CASSLSRQGDTQYF.

This chain uses TRBV27 with TRBJ2-3; D is uncertain. CDR1 and CDR2 from the germline V gene are MNHEY and SMNVEV (reference sequence). The V end lost 8 bases, the J end lost 11 bases, and 14 bases lay between the germline ends. The CDR3 is made up of 11 amino acids. The CDR3 sequence is CASGYVIRQYF. The CDR3 nucleotides are TGTGCCAGCGGATATGTGATCCGGCAGTATTTT.

CDR3 DNA sequence: TGTGCCAGTAGTAGCCGGGGCGCATACACTGAAGCTTTCTTT. Residues: CASSSRGAYTEAFF. The genes are TRBV19 and TRBJ1-1, with D possibly matching TRBD1 (5 bases). CDR3 length equals 14 residues. Trimming stripped 4 bases from V and 3 bases from J, with 12 bases between. Germline V gene lookup returns CDR1 LNHDA and CDR2 SQIVND (reference sequence).

The genes are TRBV4-1 and TRBJ1-4; 10 nucleotides line up with TRBD1. In germline, CDR1 is MGHRA, CDR2 YSYEKL. Unmatched junction bases numbered 11, after V lost 4 bases and J lost 0 bases. CDR3 size: 19 residues. In DNA, the CDR3 is TGCGCCAGCAGCCCCTGGACAGGGGGAGGGGTGGCAACTAATGAAAAACTGTTTTTT. This sequence encodes CASSPWTGGGVATNEKLFF.

V gene TRBV6-5 combines with J gene TRBJ2-4; tentative D call: TRBD1 (6 bases). CDR1 MNHEY and CDR2 SVGAGI come from the germline V gene. The CDR3 loop spans 15 amino acids. The V and J ends lost 10 bases and 0 bases respectively, with 16 bases between them. CDR3 sequence: CAIPPGDEAKNIQYF. CDR3 in DNA: TGTGCCATCCCCCCAGGGGATGAAGCCAAAAACATTCAGTACTTC.

As concerns this clone: Within the sample, other DNA sequences also encode this same CDR3. The CDR3 DNA reads as TGCAGTGCTAGAGAAGATGGCTACACCTTC. It is translated as CSAREDGYTF. The J gene is TRBJ1-2, the V gene TRBV20-1; D not certain. The CDR3 loop spans 10 amino acids. Looked up from germline, CDR1 is DFQATT and CDR2 is SNEGSKA (reference sequence). V was shortened by 0 bases and J by 6 bases, with 2 bases between the two germline ends.

This chain links TRBV19 with TRBJ1-5; possibly TRBD1 for D (6 bases). The germline CDR1 and CDR2 sequences are LNHDA and SQIVND (reference sequence). Deletions cut 5 bases from V and 6 bases from J, with 11 bases between. This CDR3 spans 13 amino acids. The CDR3 coding sequence is TGTGCCAGTAGTCAGGGGTACGCTCAGCCCCAGCATTTT. Residues: CASSQGYAQPQHF.

The V and J genes are TRBV7-9 and TRBJ1-1, with D possibly matching TRBD1 (5 bases). Germline V CDR1 and CDR2: SEHNR, FQNEAQ (reference sequence). The CDR3 is 16 amino acids. With 4 bases removed from V and 1 base from J, the gap between germline ends came to 16 bases. The CDR3 sequence: CASSSSSGTANTEAFF. CDR3 nucleotides: TGTGCCAGCAGCTCCTCGTCCGGGACGGCGAACACTGAAGCTTTCTTT.

Details on this clone: The sample has other DNA sequences that encode this CDR3 too. The chain recombines TRBV9 with TRBJ2-5; possible D gene TRBD2, 6 bases. The CDR3 covers 14 residues. The germline V and J ends were trimmed by 0 bases and 2 bases, with 8 bases remaining between them. Germline CDR1 reads SGDLS; CDR2 reads YYNGEE. DNA of the CDR3: TGTGCCAGCAGCGTAGCGGGAGCACAAGAGACCCAGTACTTC. Translation gives CASSVAGAQETQYF.

The V call is TRBV5-1, the J call TRBJ1-1; maybe TRBD1 (5 bases). Germline values: CDR1 SGHRS, CDR2 YFSETQ. The V end lost 0 bases, the J end lost 6 bases, and 18 bases lay between the germline ends. The CDR3 has 16 residues. CDR3 sequence reads: CASSLAGQGFRAEAFF. CDR3 in DNA: TGCGCCAGCAGCTTGGCCGGGCAGGGCTTTAGGGCTGAAGCTTTCTTT.

This clone has only one observation. The chain recombines TRBV11-2 with TRBJ2-7, with TRBD2 as a possible D gene (5 bases). The ends were cut back, 6 bases at V and 4 bases at J, with 10 bases in the middle. This CDR3 has 12 residues. Germline V gene sequence: CDR1 SGHAT, CDR2 FQNNGV. In DNA form, the CDR3 reads TGTGCCAGCAGGTTCGGAGGATACGAGCAGTACTTC. It codes for CASRFGGYEQYF. Together with reference TRBV11-2 and TRBJ2-7, the CDR3 gives the full variable domain: EAGVAQSPRYKIIEKRQSVAFWCNPISGHATLYWYQQILGQGPKLLIQFQNNGVVDDSQLPKDRFSAERLKGVDSTLKIQPAKLEDSAVYLCASRFGGYEQYFGPGTRLTVT.

The V gene is TRBV7-9, the J gene TRBJ1-1, with 9 positions matching TRBD1. Germline V gives CDR1 SEHNR, CDR2 FQNEAQ (reference sequence). The CDR3 runs 14 residues. Losses at the gene ends were 3 bases for V and 6 bases for J; bases not matched to a gene: 5. The chain's CDR3 is CASSLIGQGSEAFF. CDR3 nucleotides: TGTGCCAGCAGCTTGATTGGACAGGGGTCTGAAGCTTTCTTT.

The rearrangement links TRBV5-5 to TRBJ1-2; D gene ambiguous. Germline CDR1 SGHKS, CDR2 YYEKEE (reference sequence). V lost 3 bases to trimming and J lost 3 bases, with 12 bases between them. The length of the CDR3 is 14 residues. The CDR3 loop is CASSYPTADYGYTF. Written as DNA, the CDR3 is TGTGCCAGCAGCTACCCGACGGCTGACTATGGCTACACCTTC.

This clone appeared a single time. Other DNA sequences from this sample encode an identical CDR3 as well. The chain couples TRBV27 to TRBJ1-1, with 7 bases identical to TRBD1. Germline lookup yields CDR1 MNHEY and CDR2 SMNVEV (reference sequence). V shed 6 bases, J shed 7 bases, and the junction held 5 bases outside the gene matches. This CDR3 has 12 residues. CDR3 residues: CASSTRTGEAFF. The CDR3 bases are TGTGCCAGCAGCACCAGGACAGGTGAAGCTTTCTTT.

The J gene is TRBJ2-1, the V gene TRBV27; TRBD2 matches 7 bases. Looked up from germline, CDR1 is MNHEY and CDR2 is SMNVEV (reference sequence). CDR3 length equals 15 residues. With 4 bases clipped from V and 3 bases from J, the junction kept 6 bases outside the gene matches. The DNA for the CDR3 is TGTGCCAGCAGTTCAGGCGGGAGTTTCTACAATGAGCAGTTCTTC. Encoded protein: CASSSGGSFYNEQFF.

The chain carries TRBV2 and TRBJ2-1, with a weak D call TRBD1 (6 bases). V was trimmed by 3 bases and J by 8 bases, leaving 17 bases between them. The CDR3 is 15 amino acids. Germline loops: CDR1 SNHLY, CDR2 FYNNEI. As DNA, the CDR3 is TGTGCCAGCAGTGAGCGCAGGGGCGTGTTGGATGAGCAGTTCTTC. Its translation: CASSERRGVLDEQFF.

The chain recombines TRBV7-8 with TRBJ1-4; TRBD1 agrees at 8 bases. Germline trimming cut 5 bases from V and 8 bases from J; bases unmatched to any gene: 7. Germline CDR1 SGHVS, CDR2 FQNEAQ. The CDR3 totals 14 residues. CDR3 DNA sequence: TGTGCCAGCAGCCATGGACAGGGTTGGGAAAAACTGTTTTTT. Translated: CASSHGQGWEKLFF.

On this clone: The sample holds other DNA sequences that translate to the same CDR3. The V gene is TRBV5-1, the J gene TRBJ2-7; 8 nucleotides line up with TRBD1. The trim removed 3 bases at V and 1 base at J, leaving 3 bases unmatched. This CDR3 comprises 14 residues. The germline V gene has CDR1 SGHRS and CDR2 YFSETQ. CDR3 DNA: TGCGCCAGCAGCTCCGGACAGGGTTCCTACGAGCAGTACTTC. This sequence encodes CASSSGQGSYEQYF. Full variable domain (rest looked up from reference TRBV5-1 and TRBJ2-7): KAGVTQTPRYLIKTRGQQVTLSCSPISGHRSVSWYQQTPGQGLQFLFEYFSETQRNKGNFPGRFSGRQFSNSRSEMNVSTLELGDSALYLCASSSGQGSYEQYFGPGTRLTVT.